A selection of T cell receptor beta chains follows, all from one sample in a study of cytotoxic CD8 clonotypes in ibrutinib-treated CLL. This table comes from immunoSEQ multiplex PCR, and its TCRdb copy is limited to in-frame clones, with some not included. The table has about 140,000 clones, 80% to 95% seen once. Sequencing used PBMCs, obtained after 12 months of ibrutinib treatment. These receptors were obtained from a human donor with chronic lymphocytic leukemia. Each CDR3 is given with its conserved first and last residue. Each record gives: CDR3 protein, V gene, clone size. Clone size, where shown, is once, few, many, or a class for clones that have expanded.

cdr3_aa: CASSYGQGDYNEQFF
v_call: TRBV6-5
clone_size: once

cdr3_aa: CASSVPWVVAYTF
v_call: TRBV5-8
clone_size: -

cdr3_aa: CATGSSSYEQYF
v_call: TRBV30
clone_size: -

cdr3_aa: CSVETWRGYTF
v_call: TRBV29-1
clone_size: -

cdr3_aa: CASSSSAAGAGELFF
v_call: TRBV11-3
clone_size: -

cdr3_aa: CASSIITDTQYF
v_call: TRBV5-1
clone_size: -

cdr3_aa: CASAQYRDSGELFF
v_call: TRBV2
clone_size: few

cdr3_aa: CASSVDQSGLGTQETQYF
v_call: TRBV9
clone_size: -

cdr3_aa: CASSESIGVGNEKLFF
v_call: TRBV10-2
clone_size: -

cdr3_aa: CAIRIGGSQETQYF
v_call: TRBV10-3
clone_size: -

cdr3_aa: CASSLGLAGDGEQFF
v_call: TRBV7-2
clone_size: -

cdr3_aa: CASRGYGYTF
v_call: TRBV7-9
clone_size: -

cdr3_aa: CASSLSLWKRTNEKLFF
v_call: TRBV7-2
clone_size: -

cdr3_aa: CASSIGYSEAFF
v_call: TRBV19
clone_size: once

cdr3_aa: CASSSQGPPYEQYF
v_call: TRBV19
clone_size: -

cdr3_aa: CASSFVPGAGTEAFF
v_call: TRBV28
clone_size: -

cdr3_aa: CASTNVGGSYEQYF
v_call: TRBV6-5
clone_size: -

cdr3_aa: CASSLVVFEQFF
v_call: TRBV7-9
clone_size: -

cdr3_aa: CASSRDRGLNQPQHF
v_call: TRBV6-5
clone_size: -

cdr3_aa: CASSGVLPGANVLTF
v_call: TRBV2
clone_size: -

cdr3_aa: CASSQDSGLVYEQYF
v_call: TRBV4-3
clone_size: -

cdr3_aa: CASRQLLEQYF
v_call: TRBV28
clone_size: once

cdr3_aa: CASSPGLAGATDTQYF
v_call: TRBV7-3
clone_size: -

cdr3_aa: CASSLNGGLGEKLFF
v_call: TRBV7-3
clone_size: -

cdr3_aa: CASSPLGSRGRGAGYTF
v_call: TRBV27
clone_size: -

cdr3_aa: CASSLKAGGHTEAFF
v_call: TRBV5-6
clone_size: -

cdr3_aa: CASSSIFGANEKLFF
v_call: TRBV7-9
clone_size: -

cdr3_aa: CASIESGSGNTIYF
v_call: TRBV28
clone_size: -

cdr3_aa: CASRGGPGLSEKLFF
v_call: TRBV6-1
clone_size: -

cdr3_aa: CASSLSSGSYEQYF
v_call: TRBV28
clone_size: -

cdr3_aa: CASSFEPPDTQYF
v_call: TRBV27
clone_size: -

cdr3_aa: CASSPGFKAFF
v_call: TRBV28
clone_size: -

cdr3_aa: CASSPIPWQGLSGANVLTF
v_call: TRBV9
clone_size: -

cdr3_aa: CASTTTVRNTEAFF
v_call: TRBV6-5
clone_size: -

cdr3_aa: CASSLGAYEQYF
v_call: TRBV19
clone_size: -

cdr3_aa: CASREGLGDEAFF
v_call: TRBV2
clone_size: -

cdr3_aa: CASSRSRQRENQPQHF
v_call: TRBV21-1
clone_size: few

cdr3_aa: CASSYSSQGGNTIYF
v_call: TRBV6-5
clone_size: -

cdr3_aa: CASSVDGGREDTQYF
v_call: TRBV9
clone_size: -

cdr3_aa: CASSTPLGSGNTIYF
v_call: TRBV21-1
clone_size: once

cdr3_aa: CASSVVGTGGNEQFF
v_call: TRBV6-4
clone_size: -

cdr3_aa: CASSHDREGELFF
v_call: TRBV4-3
clone_size: -

cdr3_aa: CASRSWGDARGDEQFF
v_call: TRBV2
clone_size: -

cdr3_aa: CASSLTGGQPQHF
v_call: TRBV7-2
clone_size: -

cdr3_aa: CASSLGRGGRENYGYTF
v_call: TRBV11-2
clone_size: -

cdr3_aa: CASSQEGRGRTEAFF
v_call: TRBV4-1
clone_size: -

cdr3_aa: CAWTLGGGLLDTQYF
v_call: TRBV30
clone_size: -

cdr3_aa: CASSVGPERRASTGELFF
v_call: TRBV7-9
clone_size: -

cdr3_aa: CASSGKRRTSGQDTQYF
v_call: TRBV2
clone_size: once

cdr3_aa: CASSSQASNEQFF
v_call: TRBV7-3
clone_size: -

cdr3_aa: CASSSLGQGNQPQHF
v_call: TRBV7-9
clone_size: -